This entry lists 27 T cell receptor beta chains sequenced from one sample in a study of T cell changes during pregnancy in multiple sclerosis. The method was immunoSEQ multiplex PCR; TCRdb's version includes in-frame clones alone and lacks a portion of them. The top ten clones hold over 1% of a sample with 40,000 to 55,000 clones, about 89% of them seen once. The sequenced sample was CD4+ T cells from peripheral blood mononuclear cells, obtained after pregnancy. Every receptor here comes from a female donor with multiple sclerosis, enrolled in a pregnancy study.

The V gene is TRBV27, the J gene TRBJ1-1; possibly TRBD1 for D (5 bases). The germline gives CDR1 MNHEY, CDR2 SMNVEV (reference sequence). This CDR3 has 18 residues. Trimming removed 6 bases from V and 3 bases from J, with 26 bases in between. CDR3 amino acids: CASRRMIVGAGGYTEAFF. CDR3 DNA: TGTGCCAGCAGGCGAATGATCGTAGGGGCCGGGGGGTACACTGAAGCTTTCTTT.

This sequence joins TRBV7-2 and TRBJ2-3; possibly TRBD2 for D (5 bases). Looked up from germline, CDR1 is SGHTA and CDR2 is FQGNSA. CDR3 length: 16 amino acids. The germline V and J ends were trimmed by 0 bases and 0 bases, with 10 bases remaining between them. The CDR3 nucleotides are TGTGCCAGCAGCTTAGCGGTCCGGGGAAGCACAGATACGCAGTATTTT. This codes for CASSLAVRGSTDTQYF.

In this sample, this clone turned up a few times. This sequence joins TRBV6-4 and TRBJ2-3; a possible D gene is TRBD1 (5 bases). CDR1 MRHNA and CDR2 SNTAGT come from the germline V gene. This CDR3 is built from 14 residues. V gave up 3 bases and J gave up 2 bases, with 9 bases separating them. CDR3 in DNA: TGTGCCAGCAGTGAAGGCAGGGACACAGATACGCAGTATTTT. Protein product: CASSEGRDTDTQYF.

The rearrangement links TRBV9 to TRBJ2-2, with 8 nucleotides matching TRBD2. V lost 0 bases and J lost 2; bases outside the gene matches: 3. Germline V gene sequence: CDR1 SGDLS, CDR2 YYNGEE. This CDR3 has 16 residues. CDR3 sequence reads: CASSVGLAGNTGELFF. The CDR3 nucleotides are TGTGCCAGCAGCGTAGGCCTAGCGGGTAACACCGGGGAGCTGTTTTTT.

This chain joins TRBV27 and TRBJ1-2; 7 bases line up with TRBD1. In germline, CDR1 is MNHEY, CDR2 SMNVEV (reference sequence). V lost 6 bases to trimming and J lost 4 bases; unmatched junction nucleotides: 8. This CDR3 contains 14 residues. This CDR3 reads CASSNYRGTYGYTF. The CDR3 DNA is TGTGCCAGCAGCAATTACAGGGGAACCTATGGCTACACCTTC.

About this clone: Other DNA sequences within the sample encode an identical CDR3. This sequence joins TRBV6-6 and TRBJ1-1; TRBD1 agrees at 7 bases. After removal of 5 bases from V and 11 bases from J, the junction contained 8 bases not matched to a gene. Germline loops: CDR1 MNHNY, CDR2 SVGAGI (reference sequence). This CDR3 region has 12 residues. The CDR3 sequence: CASSPGQVGAFF. The CDR3 region has the DNA TGTGCCAGCAGTCCTGGACAGGTCGGGGCTTTCTTT.

The rearrangement uses TRBV10-1 and TRBJ1-4, with TRBD1 identical over 9 bases. The germline V gene has CDR1 WNHNN and CDR2 SYGVQD (reference sequence). Trimming took 6 bases from V and 8 from J; bases not matched to a gene: 7. The CDR3 spans 14 residues. The CDR3 bases are TGCGCCAGCAGCACAGGGGGCGATGAGGAAAAACTGTTTTTT. Translating it yields CASSTGGDEEKLFF.

J is TRBJ1-5 and V is TRBV4-3, with 7 nucleotides matching TRBD1. CDR1 is LGHNA, CDR2 YSLEER, per germline. This CDR3 comprises 15 residues. J was trimmed by 8 bases and V by 1 base; bases with no gene match: 8. In nucleotides, the CDR3 is TGCGCCAGCAGCCAAGTGAACAGGGGTGGAGAGCCCCAGCATTTT. Protein product: CASSQVNRGGEPQHF.

V and J are TRBV4-2 and TRBJ1-4, with D hard to call. CDR1 LGHNA and CDR2 YNFKEQ come from the germline V gene. The CDR3 is made up of 13 amino acids. V was shortened by 1 base and J by 12 bases, with 12 bases between the two germline ends. CDR3: CASSQVSISELFF. The CDR3 DNA follows: TGTGCCAGCAGCCAAGTGTCGATAAGCGAACTGTTTTTT.

V usage is TRBV7-9 and J usage is TRBJ2-1; 9 nucleotides line up with TRBD2. The CDR3 totals 15 residues. Trimming took 6 bases from V and 4 from J; bases not matched to a gene: 7. Germline CDR1 SEHNR, CDR2 FQNEAQ (reference sequence). CDR3 protein: CASSATSGLYNEQFF. Written as DNA, the CDR3 is TGTGCCAGCAGTGCTACTAGCGGGCTTTACAATGAGCAGTTCTTC.

J is TRBJ1-2 and V is TRBV6-1, with D hard to call. Germline values: CDR1 MNHNS, CDR2 SASEGT. V lost 1 base to trimming and J lost 2 bases, with 11 bases between them. The length of the CDR3 is 15 residues. Here the CDR3 DNA reads TGTGCCAGCAGTGAAGTGGTGGGCCGGAACTATGGCTACACCTTC. Translation: CASSEVVGRNYGYTF.

The chain couples TRBV14 to TRBJ2-6; weak D call: TRBD1 (5 bases). Germline V gives CDR1 SGHDN, CDR2 FVKESK. V was shortened by 7 bases and J by 2 bases, with 12 bases between the two germline ends. The CDR3 spans 15 residues. DNA for the CDR3: TGTGCCAGCAAGGGGCCGGCCGCTGGGGCCAACGTCCTGACTTTC. It encodes CASKGPAAGANVLTF.

V gene TRBV30 combines with J gene TRBJ2-3; 10 bases line up with TRBD1. With V trimmed by 1 base and J by 5 bases, 6 bases remained unmatched. Germline V gene data show CDR1 as GTSNPN and CDR2 as SVGIG (reference sequence). This CDR3 comprises 15 residues. CDR3 DNA: TGTGCCTGGAGTGATGGGACAGGGGAGAGAGATACGCAGTATTTT. Amino acids: CAWSDGTGERDTQYF.

The genes are TRBV7-2 and TRBJ1-1, with D tentatively TRBD1 (5 bases). The CDR3 consists of 13 residues. Trimming left V 8 bases short and J 3 bases short, with 13 bases between. The germline V gene has CDR1 SGHTA and CDR2 FQGNSA. CDR3 residues: CASGAGWDTEAFF. Here the CDR3 DNA reads TGTGCCAGCGGAGCAGGGTGGGACACTGAAGCTTTCTTT.

This chain uses TRBV30 with TRBJ2-5, with a tentative D call TRBD1 (6 bases). V shed 6 bases and J shed 5 bases, with 19 bases lying between them. CDR3 length: 14 residues. The germline CDR1 and CDR2 sequences are GTSNPN and SVGIG (reference sequence). CDR3 nucleotides: TGTGCCTGTGCCTATACAGGGATTTGGGAGACCCAGTACTTC. This encodes CACAYTGIWETQYF. The full variable domain, its missing parts supplied by reference TRBV30 and TRBJ2-5, is SQTIHQWPATLVQPVGSPLSLECTVEGTSNPNLYWYRQAAGRGLQLLFYSVGIGQISSEVPQNLSASRPQDRQFILSSKKLLLSDSGFYLCACAYTGIWETQYFGPGTRLLVL.

The chain has TRBV27 and TRBJ1-1; 7 nucleotides agree with TRBD1. The V segment lost 3 bases and the J segment 2 bases; nucleotides outside the gene matches: 6. CDR1 is MNHEY and CDR2 is SMNVEV in the germline V gene (reference sequence). The CDR3 runs 15 residues. CDR3 coding DNA: TGTGCCAGCAGTTTCGGACAGGCATCCAACACTGAAGCTTTCTTT. It specifies CASSFGQASNTEAFF.

This chain links TRBV5-1 with TRBJ2-1; D may be TRBD2 (6 bases). CDR1 and CDR2 (germline): SGHRS, YFSETQ. The CDR3 is 13 residues long. Trimming stripped 4 bases from V and 7 bases from J, with 12 bases between. CDR3 residues: CASSQGLGNEQFF. Here the CDR3 DNA reads TGCGCCAGCAGCCAGGGACTCGGTAATGAGCAGTTCTTC.

The chain couples TRBV27 to TRBJ1-4; D perhaps matches TRBD1 (5 bases). The germline CDR1 and CDR2 sequences are MNHEY and SMNVEV (reference sequence). There are 14 residues in the CDR3. V was trimmed by 6 bases and J by 4 bases, leaving 12 bases between them. The CDR3 region is CASSHAGVNEKLFF. The CDR3 DNA reads TGTGCCAGCAGCCATGCGGGGGTTAATGAAAAACTGTTTTTT.

The J gene is TRBJ1-1, the V gene TRBV9; possibly TRBD1 for D (6 bases). The CDR3 loop spans 14 amino acids. Germline lookup yields CDR1 SGDLS and CDR2 YYNGEE. V lost 4 bases to trimming and J lost 5 bases, with 15 bases between them. The CDR3 is CASSPRTEGTEAFF. The CDR3 nucleotides read TGTGCCAGCAGCCCACGGACAGAGGGGACTGAAGCTTTCTTT.

The chain employs TRBV19 and TRBJ1-5; a possible D gene is TRBD1 (6 bases). V dropped 3 bases and J dropped 0 bases, with 12 bases sitting between them. CDR3 length equals 16 residues. Germline-derived CDR1 and CDR2 are LNHDA and SQIVND (reference sequence). DNA for the CDR3: TGTGCCAGTAGTATGTTACAGGGAGCTAGCAATCAGCCCCAGCATTTT. Its translation is CASSMLQGASNQPQHF.

The chain joins TRBV18 to TRBJ1-1; 11 nucleotides match TRBD1. With V trimmed by 5 bases and J by 4 bases, 24 bases remained unmatched. There are 21 residues in the CDR3. Germline V lookup: CDR1 KGHSH, CDR2 LQKENI. CDR3 amino acids: CASSSRHMVIGTGGMGTEAFF. CDR3 sequence (DNA): TGTGCCAGCTCAAGCCGGCATATGGTAATAGGGACAGGGGGAATGGGCACTGAAGCTTTCTTT. Looking up the rest from reference TRBV18 and TRBJ1-1 gives the full variable domain: NAGVMQNPRHLVRRRGQEARLRCSPMKGHSHVYWYRQLPEEGLKFMVYLQKENIIDESGMPKERFSAEFPKEGPSILRIQQVVRGDSAAYFCASSSRHMVIGTGGMGTEAFFGQGTRLTVV.

The V and J genes are TRBV9 and TRBJ2-3, with 7 positions matching TRBD2. V was pared by 2 bases and J by 2 bases, with 5 bases of the junction left unmatched. The CDR3 totals 15 residues. From germline, CDR1 is SGDLS and CDR2 YYNGEE. CDR3 loop: CASSVASGVTDTQYF. The CDR3 nucleotides are TGTGCCAGCAGCGTGGCTAGCGGAGTCACAGATACGCAGTATTTT.

V gene TRBV5-4 combines with J gene TRBJ2-1, with 8 bases aligning to TRBD2. CDR1 and CDR2 from the germline V gene are SGHNT and YYREEE (reference sequence). The V gene end was trimmed by 1 base and the J gene end by 7 bases; junction bases not matched to a gene: 7. The CDR3 extends over 15 amino acids. Here the CDR3 DNA reads TGTGCCAGCAGCTTGTCGGCTAGCGGGTGGAATGAGCAGTTCTTC. Protein product: CASSLSASGWNEQFF.

The V call is TRBV6-1, the J call TRBJ2-5; maybe TRBD2 (5 bases). Trimming removed 7 bases at V and 2 bases at J, with 11 bases between. The length of the CDR3 is 13 residues. Germline V gene data show CDR1 as MNHNS and CDR2 as SASEGT. DNA for the CDR3: TGTGCCAGCACCGGGCGGACTCAAGAGACCCAGTACTTC. Its protein product is CASTGRTQETQYF.

The rearrangement uses TRBV7-9 and TRBJ2-2; tentative D call: TRBD1 (6 bases). There are 14 residues in the CDR3. From germline, CDR1 is SEHNR and CDR2 FQNEAQ (reference sequence). Trimming took 7 bases from V and 0 from J, leaving 9 bases between them. The CDR3 nucleotides read TGTGCCAGCAAGCGGACAGCGAACACCGGGGAGCTGTTTTTT. This translates into CASKRTANTGELFF.

The J gene is TRBJ2-1, the V gene TRBV9, with 11 bases fitting TRBD2. CDR1 is SGDLS and CDR2 is YYNGEE in the germline V gene. The CDR3 has 15 amino acids. With V trimmed by 4 bases and J by 4 bases, 4 bases remained unmatched. The CDR3 DNA is TGTGCCAGCAGCATCGGGACTAGCGGATACAATGAGCAGTTCTTC. Encoded protein: CASSIGTSGYNEQFF. Supplemented by reference TRBV9 and TRBJ2-1, the full variable domain reads DSGVTQTPKHLITATGQRVTLRCSPRSGDLSVYWYQQSLDQGLQFLIQYYNGEERAKGNILERFSAQQFPDLHSELNLSSLELGDSALYFCASSIGTSGYNEQFFGPGTRLTVL.

The genes are TRBV2 and TRBJ2-5; 8 bases line up with TRBD2. The junction had 13 bases not matched to a gene; V was cut back by 8 bases and J by 5 bases. The germline V gene encodes CDR1 SNHLY and CDR2 FYNNEI. This CDR3 spans 15 amino acids. For the CDR3, the DNA is TGTGCCAGCCGAGGAACGGGAGGGCCTGGGGAGACCCAGTACTTC. Translated, it gives CASRGTGGPGETQYF. The full variable domain, rest sourced from reference TRBV2 and TRBJ2-5, is EPEVTQTPSHQVTQMGQEVILRCVPISNHLYFYWYRQILGQKVEFLVSFYNNEISEKSEIFDDQFSVERPDGSNFTLKIRSTKLEDSAMYFCASRGTGGPGETQYFGPGTRLLVL.